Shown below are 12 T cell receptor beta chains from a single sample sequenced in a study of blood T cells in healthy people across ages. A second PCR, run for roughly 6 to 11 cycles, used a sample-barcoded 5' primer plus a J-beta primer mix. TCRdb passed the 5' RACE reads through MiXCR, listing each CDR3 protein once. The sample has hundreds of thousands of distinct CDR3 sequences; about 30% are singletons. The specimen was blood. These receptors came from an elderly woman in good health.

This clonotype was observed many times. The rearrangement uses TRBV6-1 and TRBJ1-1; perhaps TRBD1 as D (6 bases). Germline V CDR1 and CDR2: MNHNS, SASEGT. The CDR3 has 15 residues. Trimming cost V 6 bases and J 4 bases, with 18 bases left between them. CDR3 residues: CASSQRGGSSTEAFF. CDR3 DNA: TGTGCCAGCAGCCAAAGAGGGGGATCTAGCACTGAAGCTTTCTTT.

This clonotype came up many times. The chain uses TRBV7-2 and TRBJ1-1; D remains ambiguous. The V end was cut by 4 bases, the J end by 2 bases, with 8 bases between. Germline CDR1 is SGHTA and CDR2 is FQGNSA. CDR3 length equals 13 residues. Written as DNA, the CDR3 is TGTGCCAGCAGCTCGCAGATAAACACTGAAGCTTTCTTT. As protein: CASSSQINTEAFF.

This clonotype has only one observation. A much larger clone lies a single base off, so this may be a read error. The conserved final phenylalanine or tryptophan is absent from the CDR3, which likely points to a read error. In DNA form, the CDR3 reads TGTGCCAGCATTCAGGGGAGGAGTCCGCAGTATTTG. It specifies CASIQGRSPQYL. The chain is built from TRBV6-1 and TRBJ2-3, with D perhaps assigned TRBD1 or TRBD2 (6 bases each). CDR3 length: 12 residues. CDR1 MNHNS and CDR2 SASEGT come from the germline V gene. The V end was cut by 7 bases, the J end by 10 bases, with 15 bases between.

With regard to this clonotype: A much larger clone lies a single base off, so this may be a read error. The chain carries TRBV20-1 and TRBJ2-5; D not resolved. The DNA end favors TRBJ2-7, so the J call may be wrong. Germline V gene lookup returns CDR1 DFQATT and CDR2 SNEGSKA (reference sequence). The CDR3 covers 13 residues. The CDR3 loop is CSARASLAYEQYF. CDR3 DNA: TGCAGTGCTAGAGCCTCTCTGGCCTACGAGCAGTACTTC.

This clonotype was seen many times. This CDR3 is CASSSGRHQTDTQYF. CDR3 in DNA: TGTGCCAGCTCATCGGGTAGACACCAGACAGATACGCAGTATTTT. The chain couples TRBV18 to TRBJ2-3; D is unclear. The CDR3 consists of 15 residues. V lost 5 bases to trimming and J lost 3 bases, with 15 bases between them. Germline V gives CDR1 KGHSH, CDR2 LQKENI.

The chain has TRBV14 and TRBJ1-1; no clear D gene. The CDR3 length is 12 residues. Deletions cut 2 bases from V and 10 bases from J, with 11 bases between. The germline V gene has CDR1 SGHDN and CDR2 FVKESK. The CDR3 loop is CASSQSPVRAFF. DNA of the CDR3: TGTGCCAGCAGCCAAAGCCCCGTTAGAGCTTTCTTT.

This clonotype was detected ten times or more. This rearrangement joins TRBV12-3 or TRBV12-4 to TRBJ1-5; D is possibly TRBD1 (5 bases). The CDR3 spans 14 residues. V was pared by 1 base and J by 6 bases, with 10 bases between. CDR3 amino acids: CASSLGRASQPQHF. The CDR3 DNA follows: TGTGCCAGCAGTTTAGGCAGGGCTAGTCAGCCCCAGCATTTT.

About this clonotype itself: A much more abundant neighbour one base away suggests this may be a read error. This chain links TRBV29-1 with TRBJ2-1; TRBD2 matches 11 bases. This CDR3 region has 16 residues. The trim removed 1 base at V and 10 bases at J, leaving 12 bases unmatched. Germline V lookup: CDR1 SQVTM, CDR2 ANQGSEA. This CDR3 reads CSVEVASGGSSPEQFF. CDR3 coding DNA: TGCAGCGTTGAAGTGGCTAGCGGGGGGTCCTCCCCAGAGCAGTTCTTC.

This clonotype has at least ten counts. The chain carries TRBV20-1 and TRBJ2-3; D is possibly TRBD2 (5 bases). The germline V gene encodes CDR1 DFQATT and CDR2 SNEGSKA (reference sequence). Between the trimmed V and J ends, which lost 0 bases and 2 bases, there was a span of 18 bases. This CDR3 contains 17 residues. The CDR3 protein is CSARDRRTGTSTDTQYF. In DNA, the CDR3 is TGCAGTGCTAGAGATCGAAGGACGGGAACTTCCACAGATACGCAGTATTTT.

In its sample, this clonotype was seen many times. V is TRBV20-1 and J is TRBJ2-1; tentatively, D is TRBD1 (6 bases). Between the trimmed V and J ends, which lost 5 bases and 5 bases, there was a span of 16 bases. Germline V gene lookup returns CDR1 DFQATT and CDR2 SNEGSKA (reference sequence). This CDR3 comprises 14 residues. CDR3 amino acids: CSAFLMGADNEQFF. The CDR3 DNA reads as TGCAGTGCTTTCCTGATGGGGGCCGACAATGAGCAGTTCTTC.

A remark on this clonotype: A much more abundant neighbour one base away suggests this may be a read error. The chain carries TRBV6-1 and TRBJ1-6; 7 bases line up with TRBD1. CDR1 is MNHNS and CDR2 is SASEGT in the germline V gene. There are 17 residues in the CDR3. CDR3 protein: CVSRLKGAQSYNSPLHF. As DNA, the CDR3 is TGTGTCAGCAGGCTAAAGGGGGCACAGTCCTATAATTCACCCCTCCACTTT.

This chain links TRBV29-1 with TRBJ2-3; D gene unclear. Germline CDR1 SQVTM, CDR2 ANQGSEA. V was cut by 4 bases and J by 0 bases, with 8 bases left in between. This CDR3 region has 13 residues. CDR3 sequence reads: CSVGPSSTDTQYF. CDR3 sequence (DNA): TGCAGCGTTGGGCCCTCTAGCACAGATACGCAGTATTTT.